Following are 15 T cell receptor gamma chains from one sample sequenced in a study of γδ T cells in repeated Plasmodium falciparum infection. Bulk repertoires came from Vgamma9/Vdelta2+ or Vdelta2-negative gammadelta T cells flow-sorted from PBMC. TCRdb redid the clone calls on the multiplex PCR reads with CATT. Of 20,000 to 30,000 gamma-chain clones in the sample, around 3% were seen once. Sequences were obtained from gamma-delta T cells from blood. All receptors derive from a pool of human donors (malaria-infected and uninfected, not separated).

The table lists this clone with many counts. This chain uses TRGV3 with TRGJ1 or TRGJ2. The junction had 3 bases not matched to a gene; V was cut back by 2 bases and J by 8 bases. CDR1 and CDR2 from the germline V gene are VTNTFY and YDVSTARD (reference sequence). The CDR3 spans 11 residues. DNA for the CDR3: TGTGCCACCTGGGACAAGGATAAGAAACTCTTT. Its protein is CATWDKDKKLF.

This clone showed up just a few times. The protein given by TCRdb reflects a much larger clone and differs at residue 5 from this DNA's translation, likely from a read error; the protein shown is the DNA's translation. The chain combines TRGV9 with TRGJP. The J gene is absent in TCRdb and was assigned here via DNA matching to germline. Germline values: CDR1 GITISATS, CDR2 ISYDGTV (reference sequence). V was clipped by 6 bases and J by 7 bases; unmatched bases: 6. The CDR3 is 15 residues long. CDR3 region: CALWSLELGKKIKVF. The CDR3 nucleotides are TGTGCCTTGTGGAGCTTGGAGTTGGGCAAAAAAATCAAGGTATTT.

With regard to this clone: For this DNA, TCRdb reports the protein of a much larger clone, which diverges at residue 5, most likely from a read error; the protein presented here is translated directly from the DNA. V is TRGV4 and J is TRGJ1 or TRGJ2. Looked up from germline, CDR1 is EGSTGY and CDR2 is YDSYTSSV. The length of the CDR3 is 13 residues. This chain's CDR3 is CATWGGLYYKKLF. The CDR3 coding sequence is TGTGCCACCTGGGGTGGGCTCTATTATAAGAAACTCTTT.

This clone has ten or more counts. The genes are TRGV3 and TRGJ1 or TRGJ2. V trimming: 8 bases; J trimming: 4 bases; junction bases outside the gene matches: 5. Germline V gene sequence: CDR1 VTNTFY, CDR2 YDVSTARD (reference sequence). The CDR3 is 11 residues long. CDR3 in amino acids: CATFRYYKKLF. The DNA of the CDR3 is TGTGCCACCTTTCGCTATTATAAGAAACTCTTT.

This clone showed up many times. TCRdb shows a much larger clone's protein in place of this DNA's translation, and the two differ at residue 4, likely through a read error; the protein shown is translated from the DNA. The V and J genes are TRGV4 and TRGJ1 or TRGJ2. The germline gives CDR1 EGSTGY, CDR2 YDSYTSSV. The CDR3 is 14 residues long. CDR3 loop: CATRDVEVGRRKLF. CDR3 bases: TGTGCCACCAGGGATGTGGAAGTCGGAAGGCGGAAACTCTTT.

In this sample, this clone is medium-sized. The same CDR3 also results from other DNA sequences found in this sample. V gene TRGV4 combines with J gene TRGJ1 or TRGJ2. V was clipped by 5 bases and J by 7 bases; unmatched bases: 14. The CDR3 is 14 amino acids. Germline values: CDR1 EGSTGY, CDR2 YDSYTSSV. As DNA, the CDR3 is TGTGCCACCTGGGCCCCGGTCGGAGGCTATAAGAAACTCTTT. This codes for CATWAPVGGYKKLF.

This clone has at least ten counts. TCRdb pairs this DNA with a much larger clone's protein that differs at residue 5, likely a read error; the protein shown was translated from the DNA. J is TRGJ1 or TRGJ2 and V is TRGV9. Germline V lookup: CDR1 GITISATS, CDR2 ISYDGTV (reference sequence). J was trimmed by 6 bases and V by 5 bases; bases with no gene match: 7. CDR3 length: 12 amino acids. Here the CDR3 reads CALWVVSYKKLF. The CDR3 DNA follows: TGTGCCTTGTGGGTGGTCTCTTATAAGAAACTCTTT.

This clone was seen more than once but under ten times. The protein held in TCRdb is that of a much larger clone and does not match this DNA's translation at residue 11, likely because of a read error; the protein shown is translated from the DNA. CDR3 residues: CALWEVGYYYRKLF. CDR3 sequence (DNA): TGTGCCTTGTGGGAGGTGGGGTATTATTATAGGAAACTCTTT. The chain combines TRGV9 with TRGJ1 or TRGJ2. Germline CDR1 is GITISATS and CDR2 is ISYDGTV (reference sequence). This CDR3 is 14 amino acids long.

In its sample, this clone is medium-sized (0.01 to 0.1%). Possible read error: a much larger clone is one base away. Different DNA sequences within this sample yield the same CDR3. V is TRGV9 and J is TRGJP. In germline, CDR1 is GITISATS, CDR2 ISYDGTV (reference sequence). The CDR3 runs to 15 residues. V gave up 3 bases and J gave up 4 bases; unmatched junction bases: 0. CDR3 DNA: TGTGCCTTGTGGGAGCAAGAGTTGGGCAAAAAAATCAAGGTATTT. It codes for CALWEQELGKKIKVF.

At least ten counts were recorded for this clone. TCRdb pairs this DNA with a much larger clone's protein that differs at residue 9, likely a read error; the protein shown was translated from the DNA. The V gene is TRGV9, the J gene TRGJ1 or TRGJ2. TCRdb is silent on the J gene; assignment here came from matching the DNA to germline. The CDR3 totals 12 residues. Germline lookup yields CDR1 GITISATS and CDR2 ISYDGTV (reference sequence). Written as DNA, the CDR3 is TGTGCCTTGTGGGAGGTCTCTTATATGAAACTCTTT. Its protein is CALWEVSYMKLF.

This clone is medium-sized within its sample. This chain links TRGV8 with TRGJ1 or TRGJ2. Trimming removed 1 base from V and 7 bases from J; junction bases left unmatched: 4. CDR1 VENAVY and CDR2 YDSYNSRV come from the germline V gene. The CDR3 totals 12 residues. For the CDR3, the DNA is TGTGCCACCTGGGATAGCAGCTATAAGAAACTCTTT. Translated, it gives CATWDSSYKKLF.

A note on this clone: This likely stems from a read error, as it lies one base from a far larger clone. Other DNA sequences in the same sample also yield this CDR3. This chain uses TRGV4 with TRGJ1 or TRGJ2. No J segment appears in TCRdb, so it was assigned here by matching the sequence to germline. This CDR3 has 14 residues. Germline V gives CDR1 EGSTGY, CDR2 YDSYTSSV. V was clipped by 2 bases and J by 2 bases; unmatched bases: 6. The CDR3 spells CATWDAPDYYKKLF. The CDR3, as DNA: TGTGCCACCTGGGATGCCCCAGATTATTATAAGAAACTCTTT.

This clone has only a few counts. The chain recombines TRGV9 with TRGJP1. Because TCRdb records no J gene, it was assigned here through a match of the DNA to germline. The ends lost 0 bases at V and 11 bases at J; junction bases unmatched: 6. The length of the CDR3 is 13 residues. The germline gives CDR1 GITISATS, CDR2 ISYDGTV (reference sequence). CDR3 bases: TGTGCCTTGTGGGAGGTGTACGGGTGGTTCAAGATATTT. This codes for CALWEVYGWFKIF.

This clone was picked up many times. The protein held in TCRdb is that of a much larger clone and does not match this DNA's translation at residue 9, likely because of a read error; the protein shown is translated from the DNA. V and J are TRGV9 and TRGJ1 or TRGJ2. The J gene comes from matching the DNA to germline here; TCRdb lacks it. The CDR3 length is 14 residues. Germline V gives CDR1 GITISATS, CDR2 ISYDGTV (reference sequence). The V and J ends lost 0 bases and 5 bases, in that order; junction bases with no gene match: 7. In DNA form, the CDR3 reads TGTGCCTTGTGGGAGGTGCTCTGGCATTATAAGAAACTCTTT. Protein product: CALWEVLWHYKKLF.

This clone was observed many times. Possible read error: a much larger clone is one base away. The J gene is TRGJ1 or TRGJ2, the V gene TRGV9. V gave up 5 bases and J gave up 0 bases; unmatched junction bases: 7. The CDR3 extends over 14 amino acids. Germline loops: CDR1 GITISATS, CDR2 ISYDGTV (reference sequence). The CDR3 DNA reads as TGTGCCTTGTGGGGGGTCCCGAATTATTATAAGAAACTCTTT. Translation gives CALWGVPNYYKKLF.